A selection of T cell receptor beta chains follows, all from one sample in a study of OX40 agonist ivuxolimab in advanced cancers. The table came from immunoSEQ multiplex PCR; TCRdb's copy has only in-frame clones and leaves some out. The repertoire consists of roughly 20,000 clones, with approximately 83% occurring once and the leading ten covering about 28%. The sample in question was CD4+ or CD8+ T cells sorted from blood, obtained in a trial of the OX40 agonist ivuxolimab. The receptors derive from an adult with an advanced solid tumor such as melanoma, head and neck, liver or kidney cancer. CDR3s include the opening cysteine and the closing phenylalanine or tryptophan. D genes are given only for firm matches. Some rows mark clone size as missing; the rest say once, few, many or name a class of expanded clone.

clone size	V gene	D gene	J gene	CDR3 DNA	CDR3 protein
.	TRBV29-1	.	TRBJ2-3	TGCAGCGTTGATTGGAATCCAGATACGCAGTATTTT	CSVDWNPDTQYF
.	TRBV28	.	TRBJ2-7	TGTGCCAGCAGTTTTGATCTCGAGCAGTACTTC	CASSFDLEQYF
.	TRBV13	.	TRBJ2-7	TGTGCCAGCAGCTACGACAGCTCCAGCTCCTACGAGCAGTACTTC	CASSYDSSSSYEQYF
.	TRBV6-4	TRBD1	TRBJ1-4	TGTGCCAGCAGCCCAAGCGGGACAGGCAGTGAAAAACTGTTTTTT	CASSPSGTGSEKLFF
.	TRBV19	TRBD2	TRBJ2-4	TGTGCCAGTAGTATACCCGGGAGCGGGAGATCGGTAGACATTCAGTACTTC	CASSIPGSGRSVDIQYF
.	TRBV7-2	.	TRBJ2-1	TGTGCCAGCAGCTTAGCGGGTTGGGTTTCTAATTACAATGAGCAGTTCTTC	CASSLAGWVSNYNEQFF
few	TRBV15	.	TRBJ1-2	TGTGCCACCAGCAGAGATCGTTCCTATGGCTACACCTTC	CATSRDRSYGYTF
once	TRBV7-8	TRBD2	TRBJ2-1	TGTGCCAGCAGCTCTGTTAGACTAGCGGGACTAAATGAGCAGTTCTTC	CASSSVRLAGLNEQFF
.	TRBV6-5	.	TRBJ2-2	TGTGCCAGCAGTTACGCCACCGGGGAGCTGTTTTTT	CASSYATGELFF
once	TRBV13	.	TRBJ1-6	TGTGCCAGCAGCTTAACGGGACTCCTAAATTCACCCCTCCACTTT	CASSLTGLLNSPLHF
.	TRBV28	.	TRBJ2-7	TGTGCCAGCAGTTTGACGGGCCTCTCCTACGAGCAGTACTTC	CASSLTGLSYEQYF
.	TRBV19	.	TRBJ1-5	TGTGCCAGTAGTGCCGATAGCAATCAGCCCCAGCATTTT	CASSADSNQPQHF
once	TRBV11-1	.	TRBJ1-5	TGTGCCAGCAGCAGGACAGGCAATCAGCCCCAGCATTTT	CASSRTGNQPQHF
.	TRBV7-6	.	TRBJ2-7	TGTGCCAGCAGCTCCTCTTCCCACGAGCAGTACTTC	CASSSSSHEQYF
.	TRBV6-1	.	TRBJ2-5	TGTGCCAGCAGTGAATTAAGGGGAAAAATGGAGACCCAGTACTTC	CASSELRGKMETQYF
.	TRBV5-1	TRBD2	TRBJ2-3	TGCGCCAGCAGCTTGTACGAGGGAGGGATCACAGATACGCAGTATTTT	CASSLYEGGITDTQYF
.	TRBV6-1	.	TRBJ1-4	TGTGCCAGCAGTGACGTCCTGGCCAATGAAAAACTGTTTTTT	CASSDVLANEKLFF
.	TRBV5-4	.	TRBJ1-6	TGTGCCAGCAGCACAACAGGGCGGGGTTCACCCCTCCACTTT	CASSTTGRGSPLHF
.	TRBV7-9	.	TRBJ2-1	TGTGCCAGCAGCTTAGGGAGTTGGGACAATGAGCAGTTCTTC	CASSLGSWDNEQFF
.	TRBV7-9	.	TRBJ2-3	TGTGCCAGCAGCTTATCCGCGGACGGCACAGATACGCAGTATTTT	CASSLSADGTDTQYF
.	TRBV18	.	TRBJ2-3	TGTGCCAGCTCACCAACCGGGGGAGGGGGCGATACGCAGTATTTT	CASSPTGGGGDTQYF
.	TRBV5-4	.	TRBJ2-7	TGTGCCAGCAGCCCCTGGGCAGGTTCCGACGAGCAGTACTTC	CASSPWAGSDEQYF
.	TRBV15	TRBD2	TRBJ2-1	TGTGCCACCTCCGGGCGGGAGGCCTCCTACAATGAGCAGTTCTTC	CATSGREASYNEQFF
.	TRBV4-2	TRBD1	TRBJ1-2	TGTGCCAGCAGCCAAGCCCCTGGGACAGGGGGATATAGAGGCTACACCTTC	CASSQAPGTGGYRGYTF
.	TRBV6-4	.	TRBJ2-3	TGTGCCAGCAGTGACGGCGGAGGGGGACCAGATACGCAGTATTTT	CASSDGGGGPDTQYF
.	TRBV2	TRBD2	TRBJ2-2	TGTGCCAGCAAAGTTAGCGGGGGGAACACCGGGGAGCTGTTTTTT	CASKVSGGNTGELFF